The 14 T cell receptor beta chains in this list originate from one sample, sequenced in a study of blood T cells in healthy people across ages. PCR was performed a second time for roughly 7 to 12 cycles using a sample-barcoded 5' primer and a J-beta primer mix. MiXCR, run by TCRdb on the 5' RACE reads, gives a single entry per CDR3 protein. Among around 780,000 distinct CDR3 sequences, around a quarter were seen once, and the ten largest hold around 2.9%. These data were also reused for a study on T cells of mothers and their children.

Sequencing was performed on blood. These receptors were taken from a boy younger than 18 in good health.

Worth noting for this clonotype: The junction departs from germline at one end; a sequencing error may be responsible. This chain uses TRBV11-2 with TRBJ1-1, with D unclear. The CDR3 extends over 15 amino acids. Germline CDR1 SGHAT, CDR2 FQNNGV. The CDR3 nucleotides read TGTGCCAGCAGCCTTGTTAGAGGCAGAAACACTGGAGCTTTCTTT. This codes for CASSLVRGRNTGAFF.

The chain joins TRBV5-1 to TRBJ2-5; 7 bases are shared with TRBD1. This CDR3 spans 15 amino acids. Germline CDR1 reads SGHRS; CDR2 reads YFSETQ. V shed 3 bases and J 2 bases; nucleotides not matched to a gene: 7. The DNA for the CDR3 is TGCGCCAGCAGCTCCGACAGGGCCACTCAAGAGACCCAGTACTTC. This gives the protein CASSSDRATQETQYF.

As regards this clonotype: An end of the junction does not agree with germline; a read error may underlie this. CDR3 residues: CASSHLAGGPIF. The CDR3, as DNA: TGTGCCAGCAGTCACCTAGCGGGGGGGCCGATCTTC. The rearrangement joins TRBV11-2 to TRBJ2-5, with TRBD2 identical over 12 bases. The CDR3 is made up of 12 amino acids. In germline, CDR1 is SGHAT, CDR2 FQNNGV.

The chain combines TRBV4-1 with TRBJ2-5; the match to TRBD2 covers 7 bases. Germline assignment: CDR1 MGHRA and CDR2 YSYEKL. The CDR3 length is 14 residues. J gave up 5 bases and V 0 bases, and 3 bases lay outside the gene matches. The CDR3, as DNA: TGCGCCAGCAGCCAAGAGGGAGGGTGGGAGACCCAGTACTTC. Translation: CASSQEGGWETQYF.

The chain carries TRBV12-3 or TRBV12-4 and TRBJ2-5; a possible D gene is TRBD1 (5 bases). The DNA end favors TRBJ2-7, so the J call may be wrong. This CDR3 contains 13 residues. CDR3 DNA: TGTGCCAGCAGCACGCCGACAGTCCACGAGCAGTACTTC. Translating it yields CASSTPTVHEQYF.

This rearrangement joins TRBV3-1 to TRBJ2-7; D not certain. Per the germline V gene, CDR1 is LGHDT and CDR2 is YNNKEL (reference sequence). Trimming stripped 1 base from V and 0 bases from J, with 10 bases between. The CDR3 loop spans 15 amino acids. CDR3 residues: CASSQGISSSYEQYF. DNA for the CDR3: TGTGCCAGCAGCCAAGGAATTAGTTCCTCCTACGAGCAGTACTTC.

The V and J genes are TRBV20-1 and TRBJ2-5; no reliable D call. The germline V gene encodes CDR1 DFQATT and CDR2 SNEGSKA (reference sequence). CDR3 length: 12 amino acids. Trimming removed 1 base from V and 3 bases from J, with 6 bases in between. The CDR3 DNA follows: TGCAGTGCTAGAGGACATAAAGAGACCCAGTACTTC. It translates to CSARGHKETQYF.

This clonotype was detected a few times. The chain employs TRBV20-1 and TRBJ2-5; no reliable D call. V lost 6 bases, J lost 5 bases, and 7 bases lay in between. In germline, CDR1 is DFQATT, CDR2 SNEGSKA (reference sequence). This CDR3 spans 10 amino acids. The CDR3: CSALRETQYF. The CDR3 region has the DNA TGCAGTGCCCTAAGGGAGACCCAGTACTTC.

This chain joins TRBV3-1 and TRBJ2-6, with 9 bases that match TRBD1. In germline, CDR1 is LGHDT, CDR2 YNNKEL (reference sequence). CDR3 length: 17 amino acids. After removal of 4 bases from V and 0 bases from J, the junction contained 4 bases not matched to a gene. CDR3 residues: CASSPSDRGSGANVLTF. In nucleotides, the CDR3 is TGTGCCAGCAGCCCCTCGGACAGGGGCTCTGGGGCCAACGTCCTGACTTTC.

Ten or more counts support this clonotype. The chain recombines TRBV5-1 with TRBJ1-4, with TRBD1 as a possible D gene (5 bases). Germline V gene lookup returns CDR1 SGHRS and CDR2 YFSETQ. With 5 bases removed from V and 7 bases from J, the gap between germline ends came to 12 bases. The CDR3 loop spans 13 amino acids. This CDR3 is CASRSGSGEKLFF. The CDR3 nucleotides are TGCGCCAGCAGGTCAGGGAGTGGTGAAAAACTGTTTTTT.

The chain recombines TRBV4-2 with TRBJ2-5; D is unresolved. V lost 3 bases to trimming and J lost 7 bases, with 18 bases between them. The germline gives CDR1 LGHNA, CDR2 YNFKEQ. The CDR3 spans 15 residues. CDR3 sequence: CASSHNLMPTGTQYF. The CDR3 DNA sequence: TGTGCCAGCAGCCATAACCTGATGCCTACGGGGACCCAGTACTTC.

The chain couples TRBV11-2 to TRBJ2-7, with D possibly being TRBD2 (5 bases). V lost 2 bases to trimming and J lost 4 bases, with 15 bases between them. The CDR3 consists of 15 residues. Germline assignment: CDR1 SGHAT and CDR2 FQNNGV. The CDR3 DNA reads TGTGCCAGCAGCTTAAGTCCCGGGATCGGATACGAGCAGTACTTC. Its protein is CASSLSPGIGYEQYF.

This clonotype was counted only a few times. This chain connects TRBV29-1 to TRBJ1-2; a weak D match, TRBD1 (6 bases). The V end lost 6 bases, the J end lost 3 bases, and 17 bases lay between the germline ends. Germline loops: CDR1 SQVTM, CDR2 ANQGSEA. The CDR3 has 14 amino acids. CDR3 DNA sequence: TGCAGCGTCTGGGGGGGCCAGCCCGACTATGGCTACACCTTC. Its translation is CSVWGGQPDYGYTF.

The chain couples TRBV3-1 to TRBJ2-7; D might be TRBD1 (5 bases). The CDR3 contains 14 residues. Per germline, CDR1 LGHDT and CDR2 YNNKEL (reference sequence). Deletions cut 4 bases from V and 0 bases from J, with 10 bases between. The CDR3 reads CASSPTEDSYEQYF. In nucleotides, the CDR3 is TGTGCCAGCAGCCCGACAGAAGACTCCTACGAGCAGTACTTC.